The next 17 T cell receptor beta chains were all read from a single sample in a study of CD8+CD57+ T cells in acquired aplastic anemia. The use of genomic DNA as template underpinned the TCR beta VDJ and CDR3 profiling. MiXCR, applied by TCRdb to the reads, yields one record per CDR3 protein. This sample carries about 240,000 distinct CDR3 sequences, approximately 45% of them seen once, and the ten largest clones take less than 9%. An expansion of CD8+CD57+ cells by flow cytometry had been shown in patients chosen for sequencing. The sample consisted of sorted CD4+, CD8+, or CD8+CD57+ T cells (not recorded which) from PBMCs. Every receptor here comes from a human donor with aplastic anemia.

The rearrangement uses TRBV19 and TRBJ1-1; no firm D call. The CDR3 extends over 14 amino acids. Per germline, CDR1 LNHDA and CDR2 SQIVND (reference sequence). V shed 5 bases and J shed 2 bases, with 12 bases lying between them. The CDR3 region is CASSRREINTEAFF. The CDR3 DNA reads TGTGCCAGTAGTCGACGTGAGATAAACACTGAAGCTTTCTTT.

This clonotype was counted a few times. The V gene is TRBV9, the J gene TRBJ2-2; no reliable D call. Germline assignment: CDR1 SGDLS and CDR2 YYNGEE. V was shortened by 4 bases and J by 3 bases, with 7 bases between the two germline ends. This CDR3 has 13 amino acids. The CDR3 region is CASSSEHTGELFF. DNA for the CDR3: TGTGCCAGCAGCTCAGAACACACCGGGGAGCTGTTTTTT.

Points on this clonotype: A much bigger clone sits one base away, suggesting this may be a read error. This chain links TRBV7-9 with TRBJ1-4; D is ambiguous. The CDR3 sequence is 13 residues long. Trimming shortened V by 5 bases and J by 8 bases, and 12 bases separated the two germline ends. Germline values: CDR1 SEHNR, CDR2 FQNEAQ (reference sequence). In DNA form, the CDR3 reads TGTGCCAGCAGCACAAACGGACGCGAAAAACTGTTTTTT. Translating it yields CASSTNGREKLFF.

As for this clonotype: A junction end diverges from the germline sequence, so it may reflect a read error. The chain joins TRBV15 to TRBJ2-7; D tentatively reads TRBD1 or TRBD2 (6 bases each). The germline V gene encodes CDR1 LNHNV and CDR2 YYDKDF (reference sequence). This CDR3 is 13 amino acids long. The CDR3 nucleotides read TGTGCCACCAGCAGCTTAGGGGGGAACGAGCGGTACTTC. Amino acids: CATSSLGGNERYF.

The chain joins TRBV2 to TRBJ1-5, with D maybe TRBD1 (5 bases). The V end lost 4 bases, the J end lost 1 base, and 11 bases lay between the germline ends. The CDR3 is 15 amino acids. From germline, CDR1 is SNHLY and CDR2 FYNNEI. CDR3 loop: CASSVVRESNQPQHF. In DNA, the CDR3 is TGTGCCAGCAGTGTGGTCAGGGAGAGCAATCAGCCCCAGCATTTT.

This clonotype was seen ten or more times. This rearrangement joins TRBV9 to TRBJ1-6; D gene uncertain. V was cut by 0 bases and J by 0 bases, with 10 bases left in between. CDR1 SGDLS and CDR2 YYNGEE come from the germline V gene. This CDR3 region has 17 residues. The chain's CDR3 is CASSVARISSYNSPLHF. CDR3 nucleotide sequence: TGTGCCAGCAGCGTAGCTCGGATTAGCTCCTATAATTCACCCCTCCACTTT.

The V call is TRBV7-2, the J call TRBJ2-7; D may match TRBD1 or TRBD2 (5 bases each). The germline CDR1 and CDR2 sequences are SGHTA and FQGNSA. The CDR3 has 14 amino acids. Trimming stripped 6 bases from V and 0 bases from J, with 12 bases between. The chain's CDR3 is CASSRGWSSYEQYF. As DNA, the CDR3 is TGTGCCAGCAGTCGGGGCTGGAGCTCCTACGAGCAGTACTTC.

The rearrangement uses TRBV20-1 and TRBJ1-1; 12 bases are a match to TRBD1. Germline V gene data show CDR1 as DFQATT and CDR2 as SNEGSKA (reference sequence). The CDR3 has 15 residues. V lost 0 bases to trimming and J lost 1 base; unmatched junction nucleotides: 0. CDR3 sequence: CSAREGQGANTEAFF. In nucleotides, the CDR3 is TGCAGTGCTAGAGAGGGACAGGGGGCGAACACTGAAGCTTTCTTT.

The rearrangement uses TRBV20-1 and TRBJ1-1; tentative D call: TRBD1 (6 bases). The CDR3 has 17 amino acids. Germline V gene lookup returns CDR1 DFQATT and CDR2 SNEGSKA (reference sequence). With 5 bases removed from V and 0 bases from J, the gap between germline ends came to 22 bases. The DNA of the CDR3 is TGCAGTGCTCGGAGCGGGCTGGATTACAGGGTGAACACTGAAGCTTTCTTT. It encodes CSARSGLDYRVNTEAFF.

The chain combines TRBV5-1 with TRBJ2-7; weak D call: TRBD2 (5 bases). The CDR3 sequence is 15 residues long. The V and J ends lost 3 bases and 3 bases respectively, with 16 bases between them. Germline CDR1 reads SGHRS; CDR2 reads YFSETQ. The CDR3 bases are TGCGCCAGCAGCTCTCCGACCCAGAGGGTCTACGAGCAGTACTTC. It translates to CASSSPTQRVYEQYF.

This chain connects TRBV5-1 to TRBJ1-3; D uncertain. V was shortened by 2 bases and J by 7 bases, with 7 bases between the two germline ends. CDR1 and CDR2 (germline): SGHRS, YFSETQ. The CDR3 has 12 residues. The CDR3: CASSLNGNTIYF. For the CDR3, the DNA is TGCGCCAGCAGCTTAAATGGGAACACCATATATTTT.

This clonotype was seen repeatedly, ten times or more. In DNA form, the CDR3 reads TGCGCCAGCAGCTTGGTGGCAGACAATTACACAGATACGCAGTATTTT. Amino acids: CASSLVADNYTDTQYF. The chain uses TRBV5-1 and TRBJ2-3; D is undetermined. V was clipped by 0 bases and J by 2 bases, with 13 bases between them. Germline V gene lookup returns CDR1 SGHRS and CDR2 YFSETQ. The CDR3 has 16 residues. The variable domain in full, completed from reference TRBV5-1 and TRBJ2-3, reads KAGVTQTPRYLIKTRGQQVTLSCSPISGHRSVSWYQQTPGQGLQFLFEYFSETQRNKGNFPGRFSGRQFSNSRSEMNVSTLELGDSALYLCASSLVADNYTDTQYFGPGTRLTVL.

Worth noting for this clonotype: A single base separates this from a much larger clone, so it may be a read error. The chain combines TRBV20-1 with TRBJ1-5; D might be TRBD1 (6 bases). CDR1 and CDR2 (germline): DFQATT, SNEGSKA (reference sequence). The length of the CDR3 is 17 residues. CDR3 sequence reads: CSARYILADRRNQSQHF. The CDR3 bases are TGCAGTGCTAGATATATTCTCGCGGACAGAAGAAATCAGTCCCAGCATTTT.

This clonotype was detected many times. The CDR3 sequence: CASSLSLDRANTGELFF. In DNA form, the CDR3 reads TGTGCCAGCAGCTTATCTTTGGACAGGGCGAACACCGGGGAGCTGTTTTTT. The rearrangement joins TRBV7-6 to TRBJ2-2, with TRBD1 identical over 8 bases. In germline, CDR1 is SGHVS, CDR2 FNYEAQ. CDR3 size: 17 residues. Trimming cost V 2 bases and J 0 bases; bases outside gene matches: 5.

This clonotype was picked up many times. The chain couples TRBV7-9 to TRBJ2-1, with 11 bases that match TRBD2. The CDR3 is 15 amino acids. Germline V gene lookup returns CDR1 SEHNR and CDR2 FQNEAQ (reference sequence). Trimming took 5 bases from V and 4 from J; bases not matched to a gene: 4. The CDR3 bases are TGTGCCAGCAGCATACCTAGCGGGGGGTACAATGAGCAGTTCTTC. It is translated as CASSIPSGGYNEQFF.

This clonotype occurred many times. J is TRBJ2-1 and V is TRBV5-1, with TRBD2 matching over 11 bases. The V segment lost 4 bases and the J segment 8 bases; nucleotides outside the gene matches: 11. CDR3 length: 16 amino acids. CDR1 is SGHRS, CDR2 YFSETQ, per germline. CDR3: CASSPDFVSGRDEQFF. CDR3 nucleotide sequence: TGCGCCAGCAGCCCCGACTTCGTTAGCGGGAGGGATGAGCAGTTCTTC.

This clonotype has a single count. A read error may account for a junction end that differs from germline. The CDR3, as DNA: TGTGCCTGGAGCCTCGGGACTACCCTAGGAGCAGATACGCGGTATTTT. It is translated as CAWSLGTTLGADTRYF. V usage is TRBV30 and J usage is TRBJ2-3; TRBD2 aligns across 7 bases. From germline, CDR1 is GTSNPN and CDR2 SVGIG (reference sequence). The CDR3 contains 16 residues.